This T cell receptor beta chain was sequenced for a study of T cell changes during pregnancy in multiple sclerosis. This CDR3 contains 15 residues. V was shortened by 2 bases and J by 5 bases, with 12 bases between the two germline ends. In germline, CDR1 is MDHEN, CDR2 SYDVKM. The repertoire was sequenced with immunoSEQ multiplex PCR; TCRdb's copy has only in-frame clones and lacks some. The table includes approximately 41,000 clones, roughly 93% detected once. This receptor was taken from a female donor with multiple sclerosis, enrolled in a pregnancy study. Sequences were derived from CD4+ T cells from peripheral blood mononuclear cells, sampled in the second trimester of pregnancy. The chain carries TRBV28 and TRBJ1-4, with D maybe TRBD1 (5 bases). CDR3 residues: CASSLHGGGNEKLFF. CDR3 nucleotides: TGTGCCAGCAGTTTACACGGGGGGGGAAATGAAAAACTGTTTTTT.